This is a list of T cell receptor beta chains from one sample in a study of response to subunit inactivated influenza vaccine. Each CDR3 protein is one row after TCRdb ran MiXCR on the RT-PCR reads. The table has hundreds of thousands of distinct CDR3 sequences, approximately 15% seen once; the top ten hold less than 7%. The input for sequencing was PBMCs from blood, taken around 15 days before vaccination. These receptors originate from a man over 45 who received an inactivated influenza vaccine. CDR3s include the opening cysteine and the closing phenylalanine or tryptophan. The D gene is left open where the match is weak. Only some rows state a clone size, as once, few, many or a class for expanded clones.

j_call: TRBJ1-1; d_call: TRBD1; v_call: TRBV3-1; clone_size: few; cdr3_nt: TGTGCCAGCAGCCACACCCCGACAGGGCTGAACACTGAAGCTTTCTTT; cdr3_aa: CASSHTPTGLNTEAFF
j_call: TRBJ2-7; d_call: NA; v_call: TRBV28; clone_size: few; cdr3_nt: TGTGCCAGCCGGGACACTTCGCGCGAGCAGTACTTC; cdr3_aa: CASRDTSREQYF
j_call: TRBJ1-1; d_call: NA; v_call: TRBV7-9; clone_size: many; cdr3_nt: TGTGCCAGCAGCCCGGACTCCGGACGGGGCACTGAAGCTTTCTTT; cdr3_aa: CASSPDSGRGTEAFF
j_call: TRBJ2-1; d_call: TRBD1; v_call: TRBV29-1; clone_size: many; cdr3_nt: TGCAGCGTTGGGGTGGGGGACAGGGTAAGGCATGAGCAGTTCTTC; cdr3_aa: CSVGVGDRVRHEQFF
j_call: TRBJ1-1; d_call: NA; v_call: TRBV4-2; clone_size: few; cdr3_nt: TGTGCCAGCAGCCAAGGCGTGAACGGTGAAACTGAAGCTTTCTTT; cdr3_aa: CASSQGVNGETEAFF
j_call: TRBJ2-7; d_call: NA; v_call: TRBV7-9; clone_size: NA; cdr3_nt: TGTGCCAGCAGCCATTTAAAAGCGTACGAGCAGTACTTC; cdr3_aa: CASSHLKAYEQYF
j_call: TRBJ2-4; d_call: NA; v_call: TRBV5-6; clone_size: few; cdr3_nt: TGTGCCAGCAGCTCGGACAACATACTCATTCAGTACTTC; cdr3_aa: CASSSDNILIQYF
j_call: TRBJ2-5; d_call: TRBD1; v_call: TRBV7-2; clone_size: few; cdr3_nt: TGTGCCAGCAGCTTGCCCGGGACAGGGGGGACCCAGTACTTC; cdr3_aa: CASSLPGTGGTQYF
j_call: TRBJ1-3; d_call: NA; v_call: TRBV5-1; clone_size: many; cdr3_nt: TGCGCCAGCAGCGCCGGGAATGGAAACACCATATATTTT; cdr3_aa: CASSAGNGNTIYF
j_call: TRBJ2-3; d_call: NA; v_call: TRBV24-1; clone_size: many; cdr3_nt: TGTGCCACCAGTGATTCACGACAGCTCACAGATACGCAGTATTTT; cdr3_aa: CATSDSRQLTDTQYF
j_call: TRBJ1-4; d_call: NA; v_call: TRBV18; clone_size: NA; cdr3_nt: TGTGCCAGCTCACTAGATACAAATGAAAAACTGTTTTTT; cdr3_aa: CASSLDTNEKLFF
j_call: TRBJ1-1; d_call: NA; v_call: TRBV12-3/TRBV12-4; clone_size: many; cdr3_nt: TGTGCCAGCAGTGGACCCATGCACACTGAAGCTTTCTTT; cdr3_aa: CASSGPMHTEAFF
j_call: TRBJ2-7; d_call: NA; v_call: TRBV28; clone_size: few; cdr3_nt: TGTGCCAGCAGTCATGAGGCCTACGAGCAGTACTTC; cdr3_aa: CASSHEAYEQYF
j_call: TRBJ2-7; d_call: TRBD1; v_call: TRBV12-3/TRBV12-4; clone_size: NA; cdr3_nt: TGTGCCAGCAGTTTTCGACAGGGCCTGCCCCCCGAGCAGTACTTC; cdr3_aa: CASSFRQGLPPEQYF
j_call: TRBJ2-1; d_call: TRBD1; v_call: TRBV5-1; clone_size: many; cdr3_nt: TGTGCCAGCAGTTTAGGTGGGACAGGCTACAATGAGCAGTTCTTC; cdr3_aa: CASSLGGTGYNEQFF
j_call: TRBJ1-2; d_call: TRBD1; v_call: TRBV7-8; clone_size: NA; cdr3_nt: TGTGCCAGCAGCAGGGACAGGTTTAACTATGGCTACACCTTC; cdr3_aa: CASSRDRFNYGYTF
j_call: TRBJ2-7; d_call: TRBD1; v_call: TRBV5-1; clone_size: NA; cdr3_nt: TGCGCCAGCAGCTCGACACAGGGGCCCTTCGCCGAGCAGTACTTC; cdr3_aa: CASSSTQGPFAEQYF
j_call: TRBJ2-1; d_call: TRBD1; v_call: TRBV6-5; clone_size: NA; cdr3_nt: TGTGCCAGCAGTTACGAGGGACAGTTCTACACTGAGCAGTTCTTC; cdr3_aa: CASSYEGQFYTEQFF
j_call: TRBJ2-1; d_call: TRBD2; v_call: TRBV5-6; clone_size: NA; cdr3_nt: TGTGCCAGCAGTCTTCTCCGGGACTACCTCAACAATGAGCAGTTCTTC; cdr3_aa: CASSLLRDYLNNEQFF
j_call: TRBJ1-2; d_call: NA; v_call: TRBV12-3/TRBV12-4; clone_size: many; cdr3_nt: TGTGCCAGCAGTTTCTCCGGGACCCCCAACTATGGCTACACCTTC; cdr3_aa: CASSFSGTPNYGYTF
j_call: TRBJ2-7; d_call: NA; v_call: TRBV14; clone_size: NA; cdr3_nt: TGTGCCAGCAGCCAAGTGGGACTTCCCTACGAGCAGTACTTC; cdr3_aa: CASSQVGLPYEQYF
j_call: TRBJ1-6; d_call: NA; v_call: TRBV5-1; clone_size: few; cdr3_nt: TGCGCCAGCAGTCCCAGTGACCTCCACTTT; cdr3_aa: CASSPSDLHF
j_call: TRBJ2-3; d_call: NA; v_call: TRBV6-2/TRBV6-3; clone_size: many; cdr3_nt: TGTGCCAGCAGGGACAATCCGCTACCGGGACGTAACACAGATACGCAGTATTTT; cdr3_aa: CASRDNPLPGRNTDTQYF
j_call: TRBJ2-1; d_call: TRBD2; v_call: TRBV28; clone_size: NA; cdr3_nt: TGTGCCAGCAGGTATAGCGGGAACTCCTACAATGAGCAGTTCTTC; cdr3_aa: CASRYSGNSYNEQFF
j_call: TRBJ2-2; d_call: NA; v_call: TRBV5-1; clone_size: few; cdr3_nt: TGCGCCAGCAGACCTTCACAGAACACCGGGGAGCTGTTTTTT; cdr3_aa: CASRPSQNTGELFF
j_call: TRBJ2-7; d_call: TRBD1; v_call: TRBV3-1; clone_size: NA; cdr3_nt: TGTGCCAGCAGCCAAGCCTCCGGGACAGGGAACCACGAGCAGTACTTC; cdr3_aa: CASSQASGTGNHEQYF